This T cell receptor (beta chain) was documented in a study of Graves' ophthalmopathy and Graves' hyperthyroidism. Newly diagnosed, the hyperthyroidism patients had under 2 months' duration and were aged 18 to 65. Patients were left out if they had other autoimmune diseases, uncontrolled infections, pregnancy or lactation. V shed 6 bases, J shed 6 bases, and the junction held 9 bases outside the gene matches. This CDR3 is built from 15 residues. The germline CDR1 and CDR2 sequences are DFQATT and SNEGSKA (reference sequence). RNA transcripts provided the template for amplifying TCR beta CDR3 regions. Second-round multiplex PCR came after first-round RT-PCR with HTBI primers. TCRdb re-called the multiplex PCR reads with MiXCR, one entry per CDR3 protein. The sample has some 1.1 million distinct CDR3 sequences, roughly 35% seen once.

The chain joins TRBV20-1 to TRBJ2-2, with TRBD2 matching over 11 bases. This clonotype was obtained from an adult man with Graves' hyperthyroidism. Sample: peripheral blood or thyroid tissue (not recorded which). CDR3 sequence: CSATTSGSISGELFF. The CDR3 nucleotides read TGCAGTGCAACCACTAGCGGGAGTATTTCCGGGGAGCTGTTTTTT.